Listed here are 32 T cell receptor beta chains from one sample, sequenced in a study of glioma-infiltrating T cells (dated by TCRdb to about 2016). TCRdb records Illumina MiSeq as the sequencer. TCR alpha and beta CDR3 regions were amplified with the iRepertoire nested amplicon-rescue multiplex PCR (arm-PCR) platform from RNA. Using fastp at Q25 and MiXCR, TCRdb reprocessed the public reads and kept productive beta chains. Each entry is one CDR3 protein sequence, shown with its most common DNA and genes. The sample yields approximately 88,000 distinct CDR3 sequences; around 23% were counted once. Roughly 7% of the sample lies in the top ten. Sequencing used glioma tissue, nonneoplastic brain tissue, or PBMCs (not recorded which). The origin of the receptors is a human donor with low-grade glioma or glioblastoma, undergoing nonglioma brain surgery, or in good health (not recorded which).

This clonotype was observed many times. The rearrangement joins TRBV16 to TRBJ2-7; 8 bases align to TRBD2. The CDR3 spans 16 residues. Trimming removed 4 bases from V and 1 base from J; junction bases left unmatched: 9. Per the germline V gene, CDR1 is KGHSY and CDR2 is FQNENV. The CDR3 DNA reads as TGTGCCAGCAGCCCAACGGGAGGGGCCAGTTCCTACGAGCAGTACTTC. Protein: CASSPTGGASSYEQYF.

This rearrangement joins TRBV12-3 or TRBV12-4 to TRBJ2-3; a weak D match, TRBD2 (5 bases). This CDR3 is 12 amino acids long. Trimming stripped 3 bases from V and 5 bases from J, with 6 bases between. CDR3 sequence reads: CASSFAGDTQYF. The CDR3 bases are TGTGCCAGCAGTTTTGCGGGAGATACGCAGTATTTT.

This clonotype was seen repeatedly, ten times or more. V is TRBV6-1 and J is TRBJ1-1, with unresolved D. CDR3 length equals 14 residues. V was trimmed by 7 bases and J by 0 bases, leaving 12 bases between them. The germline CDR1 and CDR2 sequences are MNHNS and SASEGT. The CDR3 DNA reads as TGTGCCAGCACTTCGAATCACATGAACACTGAAGCTTTCTTT. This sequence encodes CASTSNHMNTEAFF.

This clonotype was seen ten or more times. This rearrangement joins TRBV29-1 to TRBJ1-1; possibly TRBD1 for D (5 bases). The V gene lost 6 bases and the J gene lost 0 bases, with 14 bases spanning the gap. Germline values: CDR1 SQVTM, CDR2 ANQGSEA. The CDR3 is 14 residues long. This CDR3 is CSVSPSGLNTEAFF. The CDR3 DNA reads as TGCAGCGTCTCCCCCTCAGGGCTGAACACTGAAGCTTTCTTT.

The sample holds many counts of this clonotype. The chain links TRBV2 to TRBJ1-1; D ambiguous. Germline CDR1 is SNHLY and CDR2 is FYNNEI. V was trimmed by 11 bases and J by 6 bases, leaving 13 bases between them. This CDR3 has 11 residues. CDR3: CASVGYAEAFF. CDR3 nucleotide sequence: TGTGCCTCCGTGGGATACGCTGAAGCTTTCTTT.

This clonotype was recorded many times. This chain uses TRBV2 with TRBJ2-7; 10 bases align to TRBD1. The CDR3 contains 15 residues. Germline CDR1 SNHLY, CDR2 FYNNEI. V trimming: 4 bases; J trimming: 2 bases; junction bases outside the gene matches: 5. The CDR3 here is CASSGEGTGAYEQYF. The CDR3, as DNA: TGTGCCAGCAGTGGAGAGGGGACAGGGGCCTACGAGCAGTACTTC.

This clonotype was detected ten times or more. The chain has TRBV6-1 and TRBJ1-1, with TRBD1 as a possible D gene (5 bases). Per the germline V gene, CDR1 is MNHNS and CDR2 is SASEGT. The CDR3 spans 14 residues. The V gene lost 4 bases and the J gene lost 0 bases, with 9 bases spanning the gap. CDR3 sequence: CASSGDHMNTEAFF. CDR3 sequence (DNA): TGTGCCAGCAGTGGGGACCACATGAACACTGAAGCTTTCTTT.

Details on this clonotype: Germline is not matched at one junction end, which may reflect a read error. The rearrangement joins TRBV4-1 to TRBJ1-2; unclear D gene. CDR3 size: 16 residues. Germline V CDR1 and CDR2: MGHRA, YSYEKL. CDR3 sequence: CAGSPGGVNLDYGYTF. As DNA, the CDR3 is TGTGCCGGCTCCCCAGGCGGGGTCAATTTGGACTATGGCTACACCTTC.

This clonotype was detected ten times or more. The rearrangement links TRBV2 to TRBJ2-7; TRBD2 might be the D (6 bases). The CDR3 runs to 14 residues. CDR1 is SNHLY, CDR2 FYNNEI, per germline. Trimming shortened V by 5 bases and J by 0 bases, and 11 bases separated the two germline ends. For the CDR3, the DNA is TGTGCCAGCAGTACAGAGACTAGCTCCTACGAGCAGTACTTC. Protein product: CASSTETSSYEQYF.

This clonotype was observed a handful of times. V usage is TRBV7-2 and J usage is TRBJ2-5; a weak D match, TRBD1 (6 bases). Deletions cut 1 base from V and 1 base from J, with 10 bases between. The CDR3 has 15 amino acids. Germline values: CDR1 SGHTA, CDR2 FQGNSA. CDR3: CASSLVRGTQETQYF. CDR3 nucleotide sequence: TGTGCCAGCAGCTTAGTTAGGGGGACCCAAGAGACCCAGTACTTC.

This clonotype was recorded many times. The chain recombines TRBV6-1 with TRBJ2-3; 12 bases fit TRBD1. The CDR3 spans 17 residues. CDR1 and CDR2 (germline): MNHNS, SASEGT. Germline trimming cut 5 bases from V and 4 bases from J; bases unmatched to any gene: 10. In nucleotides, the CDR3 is TGTGCCAGCAGTTCCCCCCCGGGACAGGGGGCTTCAGATACGCAGTATTTT. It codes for CASSSPPGQGASDTQYF.

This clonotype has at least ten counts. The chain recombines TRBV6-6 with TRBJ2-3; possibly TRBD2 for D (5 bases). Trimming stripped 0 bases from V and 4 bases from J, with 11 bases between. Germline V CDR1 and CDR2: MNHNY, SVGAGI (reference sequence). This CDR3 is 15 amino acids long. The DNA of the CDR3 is TGTGCCAGCAGTTACTCAGGGAGTCTCGCAGATACGCAGTATTTT. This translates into CASSYSGSLADTQYF.

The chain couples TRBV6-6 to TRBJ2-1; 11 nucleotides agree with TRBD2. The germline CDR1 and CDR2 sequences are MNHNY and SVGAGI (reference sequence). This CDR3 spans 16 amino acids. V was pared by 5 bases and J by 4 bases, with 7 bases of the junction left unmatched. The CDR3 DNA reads TGTGCCAGCAGTGGAGGACTAGCGGGCCGGTACAATGAGCAGTTCTTC. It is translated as CASSGGLAGRYNEQFF.

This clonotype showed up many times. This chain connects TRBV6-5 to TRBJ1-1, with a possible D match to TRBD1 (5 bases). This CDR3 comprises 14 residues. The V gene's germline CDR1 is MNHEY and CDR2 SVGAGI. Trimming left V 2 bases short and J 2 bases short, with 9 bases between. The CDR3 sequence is CASSYLGANTEAFF. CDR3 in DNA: TGTGCCAGCAGTTACCTCGGGGCCAACACTGAAGCTTTCTTT.

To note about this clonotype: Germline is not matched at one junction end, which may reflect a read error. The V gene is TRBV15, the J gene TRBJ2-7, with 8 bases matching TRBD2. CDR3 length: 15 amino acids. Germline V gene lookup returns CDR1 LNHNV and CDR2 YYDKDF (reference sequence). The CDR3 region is CASSLRGGILYEQYF. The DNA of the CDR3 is TGTGCCAGCAGCTTACGCGGGGGGATACTCTACGAGCAGTACTTC.

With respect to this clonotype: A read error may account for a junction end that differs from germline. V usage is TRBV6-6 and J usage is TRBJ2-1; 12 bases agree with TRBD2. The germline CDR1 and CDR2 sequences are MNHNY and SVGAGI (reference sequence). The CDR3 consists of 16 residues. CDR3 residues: CASRYTGTGLAGYRVF. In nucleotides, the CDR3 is TGTGCCAGCCGTTACACCGGGACAGGACTAGCGGGATATAGGGTCTTC.

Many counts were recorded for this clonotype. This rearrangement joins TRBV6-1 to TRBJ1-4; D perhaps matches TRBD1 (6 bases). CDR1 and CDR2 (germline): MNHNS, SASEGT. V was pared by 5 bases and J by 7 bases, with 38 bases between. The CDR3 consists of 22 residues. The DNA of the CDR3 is TGTGCCAGCAGTCCGGGGGGGGCCTCCGGCCCCTCCAGGAGGGTCGTAGGTGAAAAACTGTTTTTT. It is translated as CASSPGGASGPSRRVVGEKLFF.

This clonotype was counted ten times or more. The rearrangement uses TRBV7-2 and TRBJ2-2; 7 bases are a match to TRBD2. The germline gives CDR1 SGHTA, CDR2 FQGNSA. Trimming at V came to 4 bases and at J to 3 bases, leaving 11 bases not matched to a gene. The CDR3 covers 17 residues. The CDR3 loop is CASSSPAEAGDTGELFF. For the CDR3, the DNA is TGTGCCAGCAGCTCGCCTGCGGAGGCGGGAGACACCGGGGAGCTGTTTTTT.

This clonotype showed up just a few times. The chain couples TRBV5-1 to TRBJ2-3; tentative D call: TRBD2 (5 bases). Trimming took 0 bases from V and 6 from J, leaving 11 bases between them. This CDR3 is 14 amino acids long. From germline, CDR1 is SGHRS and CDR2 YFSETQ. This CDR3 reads CASSLASEVDTQYF. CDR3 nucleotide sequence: TGCGCCAGCAGCTTGGCCTCGGAGGTTGATACGCAGTATTTT. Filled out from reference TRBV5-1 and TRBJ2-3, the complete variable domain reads KAGVTQTPRYLIKTRGQQVTLSCSPISGHRSVSWYQQTPGQGLQFLFEYFSETQRNKGNFPGRFSGRQFSNSRSEMNVSTLELGDSALYLCASSLASEVDTQYFGPGTRLTVL.

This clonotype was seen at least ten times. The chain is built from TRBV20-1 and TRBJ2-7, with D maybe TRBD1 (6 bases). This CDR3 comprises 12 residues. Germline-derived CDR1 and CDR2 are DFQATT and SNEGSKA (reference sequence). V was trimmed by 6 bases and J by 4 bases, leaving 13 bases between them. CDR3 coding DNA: TGCAGTGCAAACAGGGATGGGTACGAGCAGTACTTC. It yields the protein CSANRDGYEQYF.

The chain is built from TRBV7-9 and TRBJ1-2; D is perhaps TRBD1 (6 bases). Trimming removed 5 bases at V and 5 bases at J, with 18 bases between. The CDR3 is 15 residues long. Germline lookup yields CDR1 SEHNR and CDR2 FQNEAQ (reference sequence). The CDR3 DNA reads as TGTGCCAGCAGCGAAACCACAGGGACGGCGTATGGCTACACCTTC. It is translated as CASSETTGTAYGYTF. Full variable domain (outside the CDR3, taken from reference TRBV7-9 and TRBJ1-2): DTGVSQNPRHKITKRGQNVTFRCDPISEHNRLYWYRQTLGQGPEFLTYFQNEAQLEKSRLLSDRFSAERPKGSFSTLEIQRTEQGDSAMYLCASSETTGTAYGYTFGSGTRLTVV.

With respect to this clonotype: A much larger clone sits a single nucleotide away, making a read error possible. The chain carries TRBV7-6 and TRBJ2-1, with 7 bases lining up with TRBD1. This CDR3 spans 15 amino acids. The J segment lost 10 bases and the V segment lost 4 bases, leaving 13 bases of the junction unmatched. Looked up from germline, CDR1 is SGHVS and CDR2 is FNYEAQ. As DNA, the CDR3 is TGTGCCAGCAGCTCACGGACAGGTCCCTCCTACGAGCAGTTCTTC. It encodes CASSSRTGPSYEQFF.

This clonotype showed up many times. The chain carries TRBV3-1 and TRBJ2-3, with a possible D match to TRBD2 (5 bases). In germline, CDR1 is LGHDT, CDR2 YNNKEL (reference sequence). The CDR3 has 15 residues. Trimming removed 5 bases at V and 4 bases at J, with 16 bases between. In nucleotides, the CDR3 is TGTGCCAGCAGCTCGGGAACTCCCGGGCCAGATACGCAGTATTTT. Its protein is CASSSGTPGPDTQYF.

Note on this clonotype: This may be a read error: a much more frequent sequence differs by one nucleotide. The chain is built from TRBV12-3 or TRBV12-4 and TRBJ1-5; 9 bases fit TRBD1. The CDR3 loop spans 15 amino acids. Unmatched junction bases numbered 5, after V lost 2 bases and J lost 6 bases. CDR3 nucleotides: TGTGCCAGCAGTTTAAGGGACAGGGCTGCTCAGCCCCAGCATTTT. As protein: CASSLRDRAAQPQHF.

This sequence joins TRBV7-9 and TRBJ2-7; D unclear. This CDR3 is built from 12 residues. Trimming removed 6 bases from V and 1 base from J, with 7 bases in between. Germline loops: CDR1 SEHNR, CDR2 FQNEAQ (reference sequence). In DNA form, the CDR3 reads TGTGCCAGCAGAAACCAATCCTACGAGCAGTACTTC. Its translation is CASRNQSYEQYF.

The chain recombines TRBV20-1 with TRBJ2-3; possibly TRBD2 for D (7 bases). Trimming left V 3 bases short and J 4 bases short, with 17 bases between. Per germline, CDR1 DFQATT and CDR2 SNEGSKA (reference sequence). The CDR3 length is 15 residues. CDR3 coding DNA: TGCAGTGCTAGTCGGACTAGAGGGGGGGCAGATACGCAGTATTTT. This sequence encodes CSASRTRGGADTQYF.

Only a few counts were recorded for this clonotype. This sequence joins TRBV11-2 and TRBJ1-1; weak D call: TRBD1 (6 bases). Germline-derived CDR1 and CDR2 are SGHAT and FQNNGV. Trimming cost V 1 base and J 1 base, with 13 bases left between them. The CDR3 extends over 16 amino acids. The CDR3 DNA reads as TGTGCCAGCAGCTTAGTCGGACAGACGACGAACACTGAAGCTTTCTTT. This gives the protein CASSLVGQTTNTEAFF.

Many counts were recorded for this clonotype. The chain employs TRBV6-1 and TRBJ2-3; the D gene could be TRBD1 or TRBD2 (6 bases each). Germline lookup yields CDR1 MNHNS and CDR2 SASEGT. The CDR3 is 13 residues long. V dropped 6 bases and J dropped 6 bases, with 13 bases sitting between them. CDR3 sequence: CASRRGGGDTQYF. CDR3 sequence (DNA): TGTGCCAGCAGACGCGGAGGGGGGGATACGCAGTATTTT.

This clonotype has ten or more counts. The CDR3 spells CASSPVGTEQYF. The CDR3 nucleotides read TGTGCCAGCAGCCCTGTTGGGACCGAGCAGTACTTC. V is TRBV2 and J is TRBJ2-7; possibly TRBD1 or TRBD2 for D (5 bases each). The germline gives CDR1 SNHLY, CDR2 FYNNEI. Trimming removed 6 bases at V and 6 bases at J, with 12 bases between. CDR3 length equals 12 residues. Full variable domain (remainder filled in from reference TRBV2 and TRBJ2-7): EPEVTQTPSHQVTQMGQEVILRCVPISNHLYFYWYRQILGQKVEFLVSFYNNEISEKSEIFDDQFSVERPDGSNFTLKIRSTKLEDSAMYFCASSPVGTEQYFGPGTRLTVT.

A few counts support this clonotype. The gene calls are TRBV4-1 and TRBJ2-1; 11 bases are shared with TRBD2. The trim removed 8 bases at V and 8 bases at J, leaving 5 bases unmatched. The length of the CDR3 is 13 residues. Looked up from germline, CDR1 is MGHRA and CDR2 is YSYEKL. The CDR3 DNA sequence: TGCGCCAGCGGGCTAGCGGGAGGCTATGAGCAGTTCTTC. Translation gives CASGLAGGYEQFF.

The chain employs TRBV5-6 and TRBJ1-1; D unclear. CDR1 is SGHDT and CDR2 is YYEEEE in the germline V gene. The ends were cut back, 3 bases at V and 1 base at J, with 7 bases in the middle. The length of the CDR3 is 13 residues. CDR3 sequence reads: CASSWVQNTEAFF. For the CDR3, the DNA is TGTGCCAGCAGCTGGGTCCAGAACACTGAAGCTTTCTTT.

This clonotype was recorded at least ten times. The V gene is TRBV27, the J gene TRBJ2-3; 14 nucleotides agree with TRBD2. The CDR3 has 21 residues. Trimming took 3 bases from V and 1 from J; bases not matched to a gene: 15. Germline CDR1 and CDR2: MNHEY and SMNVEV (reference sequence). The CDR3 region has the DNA TGTGCCAGCAGTTTGTACAGGGCGGGACTAGCGGGAGTGGGGGGCACAGATACGCAGTATTTT. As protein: CASSLYRAGLAGVGGTDTQYF.